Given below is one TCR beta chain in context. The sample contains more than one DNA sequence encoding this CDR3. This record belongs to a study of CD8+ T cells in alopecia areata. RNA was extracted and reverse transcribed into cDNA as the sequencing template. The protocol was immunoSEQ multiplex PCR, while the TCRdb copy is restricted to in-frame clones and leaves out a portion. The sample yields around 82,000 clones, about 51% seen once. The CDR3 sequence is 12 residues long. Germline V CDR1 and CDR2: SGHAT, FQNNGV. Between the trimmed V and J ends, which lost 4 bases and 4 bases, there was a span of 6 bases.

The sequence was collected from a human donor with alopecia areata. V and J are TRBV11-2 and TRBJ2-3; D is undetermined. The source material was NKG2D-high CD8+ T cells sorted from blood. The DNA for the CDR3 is TGTGCCAGCAGCTCCCTTGCAGATACGCAGTATTTT. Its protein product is CASSSLADTQYF.